Detailed here is one TCR beta chain. Its specificity is not known. Trimming left V 6 bases short and J 0 bases short, with 11 bases between. The CDR3 is 14 amino acids. The germline CDR1 and CDR2 sequences are LNHDA and SQIVND (reference sequence). The data were produced by immunoSEQ multiplex PCR, yet TCRdb's version contains in-frame clones alone and is incomplete. The table has 350,000 to 500,000 clones, 88% seen once. This sample stems from a study of Ad26.COV2.S vaccination and SARS-CoV-2 variants. Turning to the study itself: Intramuscular Ad26.COV2.S at 5x10^10 or 1x10^11 viral particles.

Documented treatment: 19 received Ad26.COV2.S at low or high dose, single or two shots; about 5 received placebo; per-sample allocation not given. At day 63 after the first vaccine or placebo injection, samples were drawn. An Ad26 vector carrying the Wuhan-strain SARS-CoV-2 spike served as the vaccine. Study-wide findings and caveats: Possibly, TCR breadth and depth analyses underestimated total T cell responses.

The origin of this receptor is a person aged 18-60 years who received the Ad26.COV2.S COVID-19 vaccine or a placebo. The sequencing used peripheral blood, collected in a trial of Ad26.COV2.S vaccine versus placebo. The V gene is TRBV19, the J gene TRBJ1-2; D is uncertain. The CDR3 here is CASRQANPNYGYTF. CDR3 in DNA: TGTGCCAGTAGGCAGGCAAACCCTAACTATGGCTACACCTTC.